The entry that follows covers one TCR beta chain sequence. No cognate antigen has been identified for it. No base-level quality is on record; no much larger clone is a single base apart. CDR1 DFQATT and CDR2 SNEGSKA were looked up in the germline V gene (reference sequence). Including the terminal cysteine and phenylalanine, the CDR3 comprises 11 residues. Only the CDR3 part of the read is kept: 33 bases, read in frame from the first base. At the junction V is shortened by 3 bases and J by 12 bases, with 12 bases in between. Library creation used 5' RACE. The sequencer was a NextSeq 500. To allow correction of PCR and sequencing errors, the TCR library protocol tagged every TCR cDNA molecule with a unique molecular identifier. As for the authors' bioinformatics: TCR identification, UMI-based error correction and CDR3 extraction were performed with Decombinator tools. Expanded TCRs were defined as those above a frequency of 2 per 1,000, corresponding to the top 1% of the tumor frequency distribution. Rényi diversity was computed with the R vegan package after subsampling each repertoire 100 times to 5,000 TCRs. CDR3 similarity networks were constructed using string-kernel similarity of amino acid triplets, with links drawn between CDR3s whose pairwise similarity was above 0.82. TCRdb reworked the public reads: Q25 trimming with fastp, MiXCR clone assembly, productive beta chains retained. Entries that share a CDR3 protein sequence are merged under the most common genes and DNA. TCRdb's processing, not the authors' own work, is the source of the V and J calls. The sample table shows just under 95,000 distinct CDR3 sequences, and about 12% are seen once. The ten largest clones take up about two fifths of the sample.

The data stem from a study of spatial heterogeneity in lung cancer (dated by TCRdb to the late 2010s). About the investigation overall: Beta-chain transcripts were consistently detected in greater numbers than alpha-chain transcripts, which likely reflects a higher abundance of beta-chain transcripts. At surgery, hundreds of tumor regions, around 67 matched nontumor lung samples and 50 to 60 PBMC samples were TCR-sequenced for both alpha and beta chains. In non-small cell lung cancer, the study made a quantitative comparison of TCR alpha and beta repertoires among multiple tumor regions, matched nontumor lung and blood. In the raw uncorrected reads, each unique combination of TCR and UMI appeared more than ten times on average. Nonsynonymous mutation counts, determined by whole-exome sequencing of tumor tissue, were related to features of the TCR repertoire. What the research found in general, with its limitations: Ubiquitous expanded tumor TCRs were detected in blood more often at tumor resection than at routine follow-up. Confirming at a functional level the hypothesis that regional TCRs recognize regional mutations was considered to require additional single-cell paired TCR alpha and beta sequencing.

The meaning of the sample's time point label: sample taken at primary tumor resection. For TCR sequencing, whole RNA was extracted from tumor and nontumor lung tissue, or from cryopreserved PBMC samples, and no cell sorting was done. Samples were obtained from 70 to 85 patients with early-stage, untreated non-small cell lung cancer from the lung TRACERx cohort. A patient was chosen for TCR sequencing only when enough RNA was available from at least two tumor regions. This chain is built from TRBV20-1 and TRBJ2-1; the D gene identity is not certain. The TCR comes from a male donor with early-stage non-small cell lung cancer. The sample in question was PBMCs, obtained at surgery. The nucleotide sequence reads as follows: TGCAGTGCTAGGACCCCCACCGGGCAGTTCTTC. Its protein product is CSARTPTGQFF.